The rows below give T cell receptor beta chains drawn from one sample of a study of cytomegalovirus exposure and HLA in healthy donors. Sequenced by immunoSEQ multiplex PCR; TCRdb stores in-frame clones only, minus some. The table has about 270,000 clones, about nine tenths seen once. Sequenced material: PBMCs. The origin of the receptors is a man in his forties in good health and CMV-seropositive. The CDR3 runs from the conserved cysteine through the conserved F or W. The D gene is left open where the match is weak. Size values are once, few and many counts, or a class for expanded clones, and some rows have none.

v_call: TRBV7-9; clone_size: once; d_call: -; j_call: TRBJ1-2; cdr3_nt: TGTTCCAGCAGCTTAGAAACAGGGTATGGCTACACCTTC; cdr3_aa: CSSSLETGYGYTF
v_call: TRBV7-2; clone_size: -; d_call: -; j_call: TRBJ2-5; cdr3_nt: TGTGCCAGCAGCTTAGGAGGAAGCCAAGAGACCCAGTACTTC; cdr3_aa: CASSLGGSQETQYF
v_call: TRBV6-5; clone_size: -; d_call: -; j_call: TRBJ2-7; cdr3_nt: TGTGCCAGCAATCCCGACGGGAGAGGGTACTTGTACTTC; cdr3_aa: CASNPDGRGYLYF
v_call: TRBV18; clone_size: -; d_call: -; j_call: TRBJ1-2; cdr3_nt: TGTGCCAGCTCACCCCTAGAAGCCCGCGAGTATGGCTACACCTTC; cdr3_aa: CASSPLEAREYGYTF
v_call: TRBV27; clone_size: -; d_call: TRBD2; j_call: TRBJ2-1; cdr3_nt: TGTGCCAGCAGTCTGCGGGAGAGTGAGCAGTTCTTC; cdr3_aa: CASSLRESEQFF
v_call: TRBV5-1; clone_size: few; d_call: -; j_call: TRBJ1-1; cdr3_nt: TGCGCCAGCAGCCTCGGCGGGAACACTGAAGCTTTCTTT; cdr3_aa: CASSLGGNTEAFF
v_call: TRBV2; clone_size: few; d_call: TRBD1; j_call: TRBJ2-2; cdr3_nt: TGTGCCAGCTCATACCAAGGGACAGTAAACACCGGGGAGCTGTTTTTT; cdr3_aa: CASSYQGTVNTGELFF
v_call: TRBV4-3; clone_size: -; d_call: -; j_call: TRBJ1-1; cdr3_nt: TGCGCCAGCAGCAGCCGGGGCTGGGGGGATAAGGCTGAAGCTTTCTTT; cdr3_aa: CASSSRGWGDKAEAFF
v_call: TRBV9; clone_size: -; d_call: -; j_call: TRBJ2-7; cdr3_nt: TGTGCCAGCAGCGTAGGGGGCAACTACGAGCAGTACTTC; cdr3_aa: CASSVGGNYEQYF
v_call: TRBV7-2; clone_size: -; d_call: -; j_call: TRBJ1-1; cdr3_nt: TGTGCCAGCAGCTTATCGAGGACAGAAACTGAAGCTTTCTTT; cdr3_aa: CASSLSRTETEAFF
v_call: TRBV28; clone_size: -; d_call: TRBD2; j_call: TRBJ2-2; cdr3_nt: TGTGCCAGCAGGTCCGGGACTAGCGGGGTCACCGGGGAGCTGTTTTTT; cdr3_aa: CASRSGTSGVTGELFF
v_call: TRBV5-1; clone_size: -; d_call: TRBD1; j_call: TRBJ1-2; cdr3_nt: TGCGCCAGCAGCCCCCCGGCCGGACAGGCTAACTATGGCTACACCTTC; cdr3_aa: CASSPPAGQANYGYTF
v_call: TRBV7-3; clone_size: few; d_call: TRBD2; j_call: TRBJ2-1; cdr3_nt: TGTGCCAGCAGCTTAGGACTAGCGGGAGATGAGCAGTTCTTC; cdr3_aa: CASSLGLAGDEQFF
v_call: TRBV28; clone_size: -; d_call: TRBD1; j_call: TRBJ1-4; cdr3_nt: TGTGCCAGTAGGACAGGGTCGTTGGTTTGGGAAAAACTGTTTTTT; cdr3_aa: CASRTGSLVWEKLFF
v_call: TRBV10-1; clone_size: -; d_call: -; j_call: TRBJ2-1; cdr3_nt: TGCGCCAGCAGTGAAACAGTGAGGAGGGCGAATGAGCAGTTCTTC; cdr3_aa: CASSETVRRANEQFF
v_call: TRBV9; clone_size: -; d_call: -; j_call: TRBJ2-3; cdr3_nt: TGTGCCAGCAGCGGTGAGGGAGATACGCAGTATTTT; cdr3_aa: CASSGEGDTQYF
v_call: TRBV29-1; clone_size: -; d_call: TRBD1; j_call: TRBJ2-3; cdr3_nt: TGCAGCGTTACCGGGACAGGGGGTGGTACAGATACGCAGTATTTT; cdr3_aa: CSVTGTGGGTDTQYF
v_call: TRBV10-3; clone_size: once; d_call: TRBD1; j_call: TRBJ1-2; cdr3_nt: TGTGCCATCAGTGGGGAGGACAGGAGTAACTATGGCTACACCTTC; cdr3_aa: CAISGEDRSNYGYTF
v_call: TRBV9; clone_size: -; d_call: -; j_call: TRBJ1-1; cdr3_nt: TGTGCCAGCAGCCCCTACAGCTCGGACACTGAAGCTTTCTTT; cdr3_aa: CASSPYSSDTEAFF
v_call: TRBV7-9; clone_size: -; d_call: -; j_call: TRBJ2-7; cdr3_nt: TGTGCCAGCAGCTTAGTAGGCGGAGACGAGCAGTACTTC; cdr3_aa: CASSLVGGDEQYF
v_call: TRBV5-1; clone_size: -; d_call: TRBD2; j_call: TRBJ2-3; cdr3_nt: TGCGCCAGCAGCATCCCTAGCGGGAGCACAGATACGCAGTATTTT; cdr3_aa: CASSIPSGSTDTQYF
v_call: TRBV5-1; clone_size: -; d_call: -; j_call: TRBJ2-7; cdr3_nt: TGCGCCAGCAGATTCGGCAGGGACTTCTCCTACGAGCAGTACTTC; cdr3_aa: CASRFGRDFSYEQYF